These 5 T cell receptor beta chains were all obtained from the same sample, sequenced in a study of T-cell memory formation after mild COVID-19 (dated by TCRdb to about 2021). Library preparation used 5' RACE. Sequencing used an Illumina NovaSeq 6000. In TCRdb, the public reads were trimmed at Q25 with fastp and aligned with MiXCR, with productive beta chains retained. Here each entry gathers all rows of one CDR3 protein and keeps the most common genes and DNA. This sample has roughly 600,000 distinct CDR3 sequences in its table, and 15% to 20% of those were observed once. The top ten hold around 12% of the sample. Material for sequencing was PBMCs or a T cell subset sorted from them (not recorded which). The receptors were sampled from an adult woman who had mild COVID-19 (a few samples of this study predate the infection). The sample titles of this study are shuffled in the database, so cell type and time point are left out; the donor was told from shared clones.

Worth noting for this clonotype: A much bigger clone sits one base away, suggesting this may be a read error. The J gene is TRBJ2-7, the V gene TRBV5-1; 7 bases match TRBD1. The CDR3 has 16 amino acids. V was pared by 4 bases and J by 3 bases, with 13 bases of the junction left unmatched. Germline CDR1 is SGHRS and CDR2 is YFSETQ. The CDR3 DNA reads as TGCGCCAGCAGCCCAAGGTGGCAGGGGGTTTACTACGAGCAGTACTTC. Translated, it gives CASSPRWQGVYYEQYF.

The rearrangement joins TRBV11-2 to TRBJ2-7; 7 nucleotides match TRBD2. Germline V CDR1 and CDR2: SGHAT, FQNNGV. The V and J ends lost 1 base and 0 bases, in that order; junction bases with no gene match: 3. The CDR3 contains 15 residues. This CDR3 reads CASSLGGTISYEQYF. The CDR3 DNA follows: TGTGCCAGCAGCTTAGGCGGGACTATCTCCTACGAGCAGTACTTC.

This clonotype was seen more than once but under ten times. The V gene is TRBV29-1, the J gene TRBJ2-1; TRBD2 agrees at 7 bases. CDR1 and CDR2 (germline): SQVTM, ANQGSEA. This CDR3 is built from 11 residues. The CDR3 DNA follows: TGCTACGGGAGGACCTACAATGAGCAGTTCTTC. Its translation is CYGRTYNEQFF.

V is TRBV5-1 and J is TRBJ2-5; D gene uncertain. Trimming stripped 0 bases from V and 4 bases from J, with 13 bases between. The CDR3 is 15 amino acids. Germline-derived CDR1 and CDR2 are SGHRS and YFSETQ. The CDR3 loop is CASSLVGYVGETQYF. CDR3 nucleotides: TGCGCCAGCAGCTTGGTCGGGTACGTGGGAGAGACCCAGTACTTC.

This chain joins TRBV5-1 and TRBJ2-1; 9 positions agree with TRBD1. With 4 bases clipped from V and 9 bases from J, the junction kept 11 bases outside the gene matches. The CDR3 loop spans 15 amino acids. Germline V lookup: CDR1 SGHRS, CDR2 YFSETQ. CDR3 nucleotides: TGCGCCAGCAGCCCGCCGGGACAGGGTCTAAGTGAGCAGTTCTTC. Translating it yields CASSPPGQGLSEQFF.